The 27 T cell receptor beta chains below come from one sample, sequenced in a study of OX40 agonist ivuxolimab in advanced cancers. Clones were sequenced by immunoSEQ multiplex PCR, and TCRdb holds only the in-frame ones, with some missing. The sample carries tens of thousands of clones, more than 80% recorded once. This sample comprised CD4+ or CD8+ T cells sorted from blood, obtained in a trial of the OX40 agonist ivuxolimab. These receptors were taken from an adult with an advanced solid tumor such as melanoma, head and neck, liver or kidney cancer.

The chain is built from TRBV5-4 and TRBJ2-2, with D perhaps matching TRBD1 or TRBD2 (5 bases each). Germline loops: CDR1 SGHNT, CDR2 YYREEE (reference sequence). Deletions cut 3 bases from V and 0 bases from J, with 9 bases between. The CDR3 extends over 15 amino acids. CDR3 DNA: TGTGCCAGCAGCTGGGACGGAGCGAACACCGGGGAGCTGTTTTTT. This translates into CASSWDGANTGELFF.

CDR3 coding DNA: TGTGCCAGCCGACAGGGGTTGGGAGGCACAGATACGCAGTATTTT. Its protein product is CASRQGLGGTDTQYF. This chain joins TRBV2 and TRBJ2-3, with 8 bases matching TRBD1. Germline V gene sequence: CDR1 SNHLY, CDR2 FYNNEI. The trim removed 8 bases at V and 1 base at J, leaving 8 bases unmatched. The CDR3 is 15 amino acids.

The chain joins TRBV12-5 to TRBJ2-3; D might be TRBD2 (6 bases). V was shortened by 2 bases and J by 5 bases, with 8 bases between the two germline ends. The germline V gene has CDR1 LGHNT and CDR2 FRNRAP. The CDR3 consists of 13 residues. DNA for the CDR3: TGTGCTAGTGGTTTGAATAGCGGAGATACGCAGTATTTT. As protein: CASGLNSGDTQYF.

The chain is built from TRBV30 and TRBJ2-5, with TRBD2 matching 12 bases. CDR1 GTSNPN and CDR2 SVGIG come from the germline V gene (reference sequence). V shed 5 bases, J shed 5 bases, and the junction held 9 bases outside the gene matches. The CDR3 is 15 amino acids. The CDR3: CAWGAGLAGLETQYF. CDR3 nucleotides: TGTGCCTGGGGGGCAGGACTAGCGGGATTGGAGACCCAGTACTTC. The full variable domain, its missing parts supplied by reference TRBV30 and TRBJ2-5, is SQTIHQWPATLVQPVGSPLSLECTVEGTSNPNLYWYRQAAGRGLQLLFYSVGIGQISSEVPQNLSASRPQDRQFILSSKKLLLSDSGFYLCAWGAGLAGLETQYFGPGTRLLVL.

Remarks on this clone: Germline and junction disagree at one end, which may indicate a read error. The gene calls are TRBV7-7 and TRBJ2-1; 10 bases align to TRBD1. The CDR3 is 13 residues long. Germline loops: CDR1 SSHAT, CDR2 FNYEAQ (reference sequence). The CDR3 is CASSADRGIEQFF. CDR3 nucleotides: TGTGCTAGCAGCGCGGACAGGGGGATCGAGCAGTTCTTC.

The chain has TRBV30 and TRBJ2-1, with 8 bases aligning to TRBD2. With V trimmed by 2 bases and J by 0 bases, 3 bases remained unmatched. CDR3 length: 15 amino acids. Germline loops: CDR1 GTSNPN, CDR2 SVGIG (reference sequence). DNA of the CDR3: TGTGCCTGGAGTATGGGACTAGACTCCTACAATGAGCAGTTCTTC. It is translated as CAWSMGLDSYNEQFF.

This CDR3 reads CASASESQGSLYEQYF. CDR3 sequence (DNA): TGTGCTAGTGCGAGTGAGTCTCAGGGCAGTCTCTACGAGCAGTACTTC. J is TRBJ2-7 and V is TRBV12-5; possibly TRBD1 for D (5 bases). V was cut by 7 bases and J by 3 bases, with 22 bases left in between. The germline V gene has CDR1 LGHNT and CDR2 FRNRAP. The CDR3 runs to 16 residues. Full variable domain (rest looked up from reference TRBV12-5 and TRBJ2-7): DARVTQTPRHKVTEMGQEVTMRCQPILGHNTVFWYRQTMMQGLELLAYFRNRAPLDDSGMPKDRFSAEMPDATLATLKIQPSEPRDSAVYFCASASESQGSLYEQYFGPGTRLTVT.

The chain is built from TRBV14 and TRBJ2-7, with D hard to call. The CDR3 consists of 16 residues. V dropped 0 bases and J dropped 10 bases, with 22 bases sitting between them. Germline CDR1 SGHDN, CDR2 FVKESK. In DNA form, the CDR3 reads TGTGCCAGCAGCCAAGAGGTCGGGCCTCCTCCCCCGAAACAGTACTTC. Its translation is CASSQEVGPPPPKQYF. Variable domain in full (rest from reference TRBV14 and TRBJ2-7): EAGVTQFPSHSVIEKGQTVTLRCDPISGHDNLYWYRRVMGKEIKFLLHFVKESKQDESGMPNNRFLAERTGGTYSTLKVQPAELEDSGVYFCASSQEVGPPPPKQYFGPGTRLTVT.

J is TRBJ1-1 and V is TRBV5-1; TRBD1 matches 8 bases. V was pared by 5 bases and J by 5 bases, with 11 bases of the junction left unmatched. The CDR3 loop spans 15 amino acids. Germline V gene data show CDR1 as SGHRS and CDR2 as YFSETQ. The CDR3 is CASRPRQGMFTEAFF. Written as DNA, the CDR3 is TGCGCCAGCAGGCCACGACAGGGGATGTTTACTGAAGCTTTCTTT.

The chain couples TRBV19 to TRBJ1-1; D remains ambiguous. This CDR3 is 15 amino acids long. Germline CDR1 reads LNHDA; CDR2 reads SQIVND (reference sequence). V shed 4 bases and J shed 6 bases, with 18 bases lying between them. CDR3 sequence: CASSTPEAGVAEAFF. The CDR3 DNA sequence: TGTGCCAGTAGTACCCCGGAGGCGGGAGTGGCTGAAGCTTTCTTT.

The chain joins TRBV20-1 to TRBJ1-2; D uncertain. The CDR3 loop spans 10 amino acids. Germline loops: CDR1 DFQATT, CDR2 SNEGSKA (reference sequence). V shed 5 bases and J shed 5 bases, with 6 bases lying between them. The CDR3 region is CSAPTYGYTF. In DNA form, the CDR3 reads TGCAGTGCTCCTACTTATGGCTACACCTTC.

The chain has TRBV30 and TRBJ2-2; 14 bases align to TRBD2. The length of the CDR3 is 15 residues. CDR1 GTSNPN and CDR2 SVGIG come from the germline V gene (reference sequence). Trimming removed 5 bases from V and 4 bases from J; junction bases left unmatched: 3. The CDR3 coding sequence is TGTGCCTGGCAAGGGACTAGCGGGAGCACCGGGGAGCTGTTTTTT. It specifies CAWQGTSGSTGELFF.

Points on this clone: In the same sample, other DNA sequences code for this CDR3. CDR3 region: CSVASGYNEQFF. The CDR3, as DNA: TGCAGCGTTGCCTCAGGGTACAATGAGCAGTTCTTC. The chain uses TRBV29-1 and TRBJ2-1, with D maybe TRBD1 (5 bases). Germline CDR1 SQVTM, CDR2 ANQGSEA. Trimming removed 4 bases from V and 4 bases from J, with 8 bases in between. The CDR3 runs 12 residues.

The chain is built from TRBV18 and TRBJ2-1; 7 bases map to TRBD1. The length of the CDR3 is 14 residues. CDR1 and CDR2 (germline): KGHSH, LQKENI. V was pared by 0 bases and J by 7 bases, with 3 bases of the junction left unmatched. The CDR3, as DNA: TGTGCCAGCTCACCACCACAGGGGAAAAATGAGCAGTTCTTC. This codes for CASSPPQGKNEQFF.

This chain connects TRBV11-3 to TRBJ2-7; possibly TRBD2 for D (6 bases). Trimming stripped 4 bases from V and 5 bases from J, with 12 bases between. The CDR3 consists of 13 residues. Germline V gene sequence: CDR1 SGHNT, CDR2 YENEEA. DNA of the CDR3: TGTGCCAGCAGCTCCACTAGCAGCCACGAGCAGTACTTC. Translated, it gives CASSSTSSHEQYF.

This clone was observed a single time. The rearrangement uses TRBV28 and TRBJ2-7; possibly TRBD2 for D (5 bases). This CDR3 is built from 14 residues. Germline values: CDR1 MDHEN, CDR2 SYDVKM. Between the trimmed V and J ends, which lost 3 bases and 3 bases, there was a span of 12 bases. Here the CDR3 reads CASSLVRGNYEQYF. The CDR3 coding sequence is TGTGCCAGCAGTTTGGTTCGAGGGAACTACGAGCAGTACTTC.

J is TRBJ2-1 and V is TRBV5-1; TRBD1 agrees at 7 bases. This CDR3 has 13 residues. CDR1 is SGHRS, CDR2 YFSETQ, per germline. Germline trimming cut 4 bases from V and 6 bases from J; bases unmatched to any gene: 4. This chain's CDR3 is CASSRGQLNEQFF. The CDR3, as DNA: TGCGCCAGCAGCAGGGGACAGCTCAATGAGCAGTTCTTC.

The chain recombines TRBV6-5 with TRBJ1-4; D unclear. In germline, CDR1 is MNHEY, CDR2 SVGAGI. V dropped 6 bases and J dropped 5 bases, with 16 bases sitting between them. The CDR3 runs 15 residues. The CDR3 region has the DNA TGTGCCAGCAGAAGAGACCCGAATAAGAATGAAAAACTGTTTTTT. It yields the protein CASRRDPNKNEKLFF.

The V call is TRBV5-8, the J call TRBJ1-5; D uncertain. Germline assignment: CDR1 SGHTS and CDR2 YDEGEE. V was shortened by 5 bases and J by 7 bases, with 13 bases between the two germline ends. This CDR3 region has 13 residues. For the CDR3, the DNA is TGTGCCAGCAGGGCCCCATTTGGACAGCCCCAGCATTTT. Translated: CASRAPFGQPQHF.

This clone has a single count. The rearrangement joins TRBV11-3 to TRBJ2-7, with TRBD2 identical over 7 bases. The J segment lost 2 bases and the V segment lost 1 base, leaving 5 bases of the junction unmatched. This CDR3 region has 15 residues. The germline CDR1 and CDR2 sequences are SGHNT and YENEEA. CDR3 sequence (DNA): TGTGCCAGCAGCTTAGGGCTAGCGGCCACCTACGAGCAGTACTTC. Its translation is CASSLGLAATYEQYF.

The chain uses TRBV18 and TRBJ2-3, with 14 nucleotides matching TRBD2. The CDR3 runs 16 residues. V shed 3 bases and J 4 bases; nucleotides not matched to a gene: 3. CDR1 and CDR2 from the germline V gene are KGHSH and LQKENI. CDR3 coding DNA: TGTGCCAGCTCACCTGGGACTAGCGGGAGCGCAGATACGCAGTATTTT. It translates to CASSPGTSGSADTQYF.

V and J are TRBV7-9 and TRBJ2-5; 7 positions agree with TRBD1. V lost 4 bases, J lost 4 bases, and 9 bases stayed unmatched. Germline loops: CDR1 SEHNR, CDR2 FQNEAQ (reference sequence). The CDR3 extends over 15 amino acids. The CDR3 DNA follows: TGTGCCAGCAGCTCAATCACGGGACAGAGAGAGACCCAGTACTTC. As protein: CASSSITGQRETQYF.

The chain joins TRBV5-5 to TRBJ2-1; D ambiguous. The CDR3 loop spans 13 amino acids. The V and J ends lost 7 bases and 4 bases respectively, with 12 bases between them. Germline V CDR1 and CDR2: SGHKS, YYEKEE (reference sequence). CDR3 in DNA: TGTGCCAGCTCCTTGACAAGTTACAATGAGCAGTTCTTC. It translates to CASSLTSYNEQFF.

This rearrangement joins TRBV5-8 to TRBJ2-3, with D hard to call. Per germline, CDR1 SGHTS and CDR2 YDEGEE. The ends were cut back, 0 bases at V and 3 bases at J, with 8 bases in the middle. The CDR3 has 14 amino acids. This CDR3 reads CASSLAPGTDTQYF. For the CDR3, the DNA is TGTGCCAGCAGCTTGGCACCCGGGACAGATACGCAGTATTTT.

This chain uses TRBV6-5 with TRBJ1-2; D ambiguous. Germline CDR1 and CDR2: MNHEY and SVGAGI. V was shortened by 5 bases and J by 8 bases, with 15 bases between the two germline ends. This CDR3 has 13 amino acids. The CDR3 sequence: CASSAQTEGGYTF. The CDR3, as DNA: TGTGCCAGCAGTGCCCAAACAGAGGGAGGCTACACCTTC.

The chain links TRBV9 to TRBJ2-2; maybe TRBD1 (5 bases). Germline-derived CDR1 and CDR2 are SGDLS and YYNGEE. The CDR3 sequence is 17 residues long. Between the trimmed V and J ends, which lost 4 bases and 2 bases, there was a span of 18 bases. For the CDR3, the DNA is TGTGCCAGCAGCTTTATGGAGCAGGGCGCCAACACCGGGGAGCTGTTTTTT. As protein: CASSFMEQGANTGELFF.

This clone occurred a few times. The V gene is TRBV27, the J gene TRBJ2-3; maybe TRBD1 (5 bases). V was clipped by 2 bases and J by 12 bases, with 18 bases between them. The CDR3 sequence is 14 residues long. CDR1 and CDR2 (germline): MNHEY, SMNVEV (reference sequence). CDR3 sequence: CASSLVYRPLVQYF. CDR3 coding DNA: TGTGCCAGCAGTTTAGTGTACAGGCCCCTTGTACAGTATTTT.